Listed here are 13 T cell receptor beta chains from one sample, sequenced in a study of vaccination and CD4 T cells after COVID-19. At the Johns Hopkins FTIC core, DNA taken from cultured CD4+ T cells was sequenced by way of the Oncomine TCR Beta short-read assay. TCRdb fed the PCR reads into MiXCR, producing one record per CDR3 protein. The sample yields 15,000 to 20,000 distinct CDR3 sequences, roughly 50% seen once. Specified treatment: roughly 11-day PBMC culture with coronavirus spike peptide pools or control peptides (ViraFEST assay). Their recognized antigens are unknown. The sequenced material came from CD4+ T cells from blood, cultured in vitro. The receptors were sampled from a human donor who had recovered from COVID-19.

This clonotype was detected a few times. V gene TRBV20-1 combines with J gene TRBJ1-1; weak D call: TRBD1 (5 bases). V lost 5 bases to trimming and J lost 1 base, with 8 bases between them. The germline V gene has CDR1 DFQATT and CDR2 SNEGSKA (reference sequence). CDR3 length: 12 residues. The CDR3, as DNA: TGCAGTGCTGGGACGGAGAACACTGAAGCTTTCTTT. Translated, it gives CSAGTENTEAFF.

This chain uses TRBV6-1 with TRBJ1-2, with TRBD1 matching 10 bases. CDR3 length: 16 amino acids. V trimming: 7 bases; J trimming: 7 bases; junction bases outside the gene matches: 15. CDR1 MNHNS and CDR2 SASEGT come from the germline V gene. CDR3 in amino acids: CASIGGGYRTGGGYTF. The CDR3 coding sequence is TGTGCCAGCATAGGAGGGGGTTATCGGACAGGGGGTGGCTACACCTTC.

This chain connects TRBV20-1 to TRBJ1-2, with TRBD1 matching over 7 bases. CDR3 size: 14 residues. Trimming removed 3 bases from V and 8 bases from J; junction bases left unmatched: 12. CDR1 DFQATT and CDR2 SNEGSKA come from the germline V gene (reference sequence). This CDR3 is CSARPGTFRGGYTF. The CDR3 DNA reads TGCAGTGCTAGGCCCGGGACCTTCAGGGGGGGCTACACCTTC.

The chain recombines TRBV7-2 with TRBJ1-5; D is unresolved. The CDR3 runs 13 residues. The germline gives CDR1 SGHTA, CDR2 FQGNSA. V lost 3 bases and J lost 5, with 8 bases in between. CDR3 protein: CASSFTRDQPQHF. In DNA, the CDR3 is TGTGCCAGCAGCTTTACCCGGGATCAGCCCCAGCATTTT.

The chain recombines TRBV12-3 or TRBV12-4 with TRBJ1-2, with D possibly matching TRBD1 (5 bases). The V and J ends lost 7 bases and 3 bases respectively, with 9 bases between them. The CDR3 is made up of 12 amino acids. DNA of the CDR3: TGTGCCAGCACCCCAGGGCACTATGGCTACACCTTC. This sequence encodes CASTPGHYGYTF.

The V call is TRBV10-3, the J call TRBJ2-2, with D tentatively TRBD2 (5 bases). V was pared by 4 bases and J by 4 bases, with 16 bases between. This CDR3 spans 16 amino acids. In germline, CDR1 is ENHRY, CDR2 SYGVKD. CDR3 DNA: TGTGCCATCAGTGGGGGAAGCGGATTGGGCACCGGGGAGCTGTTTTTT. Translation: CAISGGSGLGTGELFF.

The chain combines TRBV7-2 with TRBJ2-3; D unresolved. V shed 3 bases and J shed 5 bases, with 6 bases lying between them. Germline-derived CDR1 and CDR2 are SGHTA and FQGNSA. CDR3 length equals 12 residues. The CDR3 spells CASSFPGDTQYF. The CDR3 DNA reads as TGTGCCAGCAGCTTTCCTGGAGATACGCAGTATTTT.

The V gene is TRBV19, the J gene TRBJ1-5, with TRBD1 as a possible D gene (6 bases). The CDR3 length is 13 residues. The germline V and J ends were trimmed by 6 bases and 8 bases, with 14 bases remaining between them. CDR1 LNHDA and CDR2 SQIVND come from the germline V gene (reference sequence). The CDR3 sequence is CASRPHQGKPQHF. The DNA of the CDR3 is TGTGCCAGTAGGCCACACCAGGGGAAGCCCCAGCATTTT.

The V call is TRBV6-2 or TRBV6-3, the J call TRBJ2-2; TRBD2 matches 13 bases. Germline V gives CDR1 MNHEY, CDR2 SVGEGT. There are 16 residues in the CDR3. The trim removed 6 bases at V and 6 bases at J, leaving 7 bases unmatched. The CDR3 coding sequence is TGTGCCAGCAGCCACGGACTAGCGGGGGTCGCCGGGGAGCTGTTTTTT. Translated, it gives CASSHGLAGVAGELFF.

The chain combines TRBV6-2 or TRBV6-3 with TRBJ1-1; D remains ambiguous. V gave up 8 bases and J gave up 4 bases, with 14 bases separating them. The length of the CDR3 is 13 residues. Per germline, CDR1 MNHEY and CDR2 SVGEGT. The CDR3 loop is CASHRVLVTEAFF. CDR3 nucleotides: TGTGCCAGCCATCGAGTATTAGTCACTGAAGCTTTCTTT.

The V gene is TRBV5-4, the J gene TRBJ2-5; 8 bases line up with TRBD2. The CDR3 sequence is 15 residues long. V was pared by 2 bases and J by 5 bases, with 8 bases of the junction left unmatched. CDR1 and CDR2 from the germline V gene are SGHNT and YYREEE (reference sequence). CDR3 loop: CASSLGGGTGETQYF. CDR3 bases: TGTGCCAGCAGCTTAGGCGGGGGGACCGGGGAGACCCAGTACTTC.

The DNA for the CDR3 is TGCAGTGCCCAGAGGGACTACGAGCAGTACTTC. Protein sequence: CSAQRDYEQYF. The rearrangement joins TRBV20-1 to TRBJ2-7; possibly TRBD2 for D (5 bases). This CDR3 has 11 amino acids. Germline V gives CDR1 DFQATT, CDR2 SNEGSKA (reference sequence). V dropped 6 bases and J dropped 3 bases, with 9 bases sitting between them.

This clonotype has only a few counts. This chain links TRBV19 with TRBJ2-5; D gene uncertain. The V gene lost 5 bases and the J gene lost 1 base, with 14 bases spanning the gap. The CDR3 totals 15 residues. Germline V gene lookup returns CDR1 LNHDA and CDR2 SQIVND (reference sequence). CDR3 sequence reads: CASSPQSKVQETQYF. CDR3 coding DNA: TGTGCCAGTAGTCCCCAGTCCAAAGTCCAAGAGACCCAGTACTTC.